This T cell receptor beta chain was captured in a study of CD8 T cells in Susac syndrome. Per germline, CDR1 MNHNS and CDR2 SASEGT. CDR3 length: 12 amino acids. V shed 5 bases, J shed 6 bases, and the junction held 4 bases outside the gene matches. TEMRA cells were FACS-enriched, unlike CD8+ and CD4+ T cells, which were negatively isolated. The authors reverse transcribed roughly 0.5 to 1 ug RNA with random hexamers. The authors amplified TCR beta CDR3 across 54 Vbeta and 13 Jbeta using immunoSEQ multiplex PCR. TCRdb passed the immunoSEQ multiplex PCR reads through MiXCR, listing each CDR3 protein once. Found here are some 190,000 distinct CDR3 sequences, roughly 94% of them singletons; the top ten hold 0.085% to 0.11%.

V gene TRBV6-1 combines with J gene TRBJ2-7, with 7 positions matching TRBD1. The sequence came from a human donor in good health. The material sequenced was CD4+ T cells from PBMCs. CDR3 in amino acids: CASSPTGFEQYF. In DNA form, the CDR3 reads TGTGCCAGCAGTCCGACAGGGTTCGAGCAGTACTTC.